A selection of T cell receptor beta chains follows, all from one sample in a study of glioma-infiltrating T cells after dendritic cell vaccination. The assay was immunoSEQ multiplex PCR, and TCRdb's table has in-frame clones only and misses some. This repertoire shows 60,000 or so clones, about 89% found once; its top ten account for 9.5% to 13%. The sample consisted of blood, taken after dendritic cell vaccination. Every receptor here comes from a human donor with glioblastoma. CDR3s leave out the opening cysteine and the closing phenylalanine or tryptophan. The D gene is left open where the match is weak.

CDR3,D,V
ASSPGLAKNIQY,-,TRBV7-2
ASSLWKAPGGAAVYEQY,-,TRBV7-9
AWTRTSGVVDTQY,TRBD2,TRBV30
ASSVETVNTEAF,-,TRBV10-2
ASSMAGSNTGELF,-,TRBV19
ASSVGTSSYGYT,-,TRBV25-1
ASSDTLGSQPQH,-,TRBV19
ASSLGLWAF,-,TRBV7-2
ASSPPGSSAEQY,-,TRBV18
ASSPGTAPNEKLF,TRBD1,TRBV7-2
SGTYGGGSNGYT,-,TRBV29-1
ASSAPSPGFPGELF,-,TRBV11-3
ASSQNQGSGANVLT,-,TRBV4-3
ASRGTVTLLNTEAF,TRBD1,TRBV19
ASSPTDRPVGEQY,-,TRBV4-2
ASSRGGVNYGYT,TRBD1,TRBV25-1
ASRPTSGSPDTQY,TRBD2,TRBV5-1
ASSPSGQAITEAF,-,TRBV9
ACSGRRTGELF,TRBD2,TRBV10-1
ASSSEGGHYGYT,-,TRBV11-2
ASSFRGAGNTIY,TRBD1,TRBV27
ASSQEGWQSNGYT,-,TRBV4-3
ASSQDRGGAYT,-,TRBV4-3
ASSQPVRSGDYNEQF,-,TRBV4-2
ASSSSSVLSGANVLT,-,TRBV7-2